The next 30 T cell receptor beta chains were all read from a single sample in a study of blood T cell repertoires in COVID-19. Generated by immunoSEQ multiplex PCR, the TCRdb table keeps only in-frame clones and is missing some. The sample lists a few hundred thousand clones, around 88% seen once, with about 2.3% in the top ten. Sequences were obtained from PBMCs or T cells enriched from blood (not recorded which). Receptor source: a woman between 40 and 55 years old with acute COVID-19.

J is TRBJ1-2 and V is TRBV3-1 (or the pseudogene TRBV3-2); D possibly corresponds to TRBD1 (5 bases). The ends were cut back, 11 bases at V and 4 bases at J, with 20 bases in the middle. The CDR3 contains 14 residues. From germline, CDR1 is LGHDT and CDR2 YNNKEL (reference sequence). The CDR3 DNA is TGTGCCGCGGGTCCCGTCGGGGGAAGCTATGGCTACACCTTC. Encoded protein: CAAGPVGGSYGYTF.

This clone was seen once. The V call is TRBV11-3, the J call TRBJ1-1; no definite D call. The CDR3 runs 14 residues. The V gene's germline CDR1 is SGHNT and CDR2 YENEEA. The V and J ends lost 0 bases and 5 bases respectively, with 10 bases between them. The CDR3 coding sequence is TGTGCCAGCAGCTTAGATTTCGGGAGTACTGAAGCTTTCTTT. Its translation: CASSLDFGSTEAFF.

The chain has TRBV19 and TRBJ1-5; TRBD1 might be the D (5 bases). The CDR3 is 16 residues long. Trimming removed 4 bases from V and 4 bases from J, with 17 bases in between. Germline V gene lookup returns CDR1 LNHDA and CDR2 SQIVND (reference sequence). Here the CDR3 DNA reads TGTGCCAGTAGTAACGGGGGAACAGGAGGAAATCAGCCCCAGCATTTT. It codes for CASSNGGTGGNQPQHF.

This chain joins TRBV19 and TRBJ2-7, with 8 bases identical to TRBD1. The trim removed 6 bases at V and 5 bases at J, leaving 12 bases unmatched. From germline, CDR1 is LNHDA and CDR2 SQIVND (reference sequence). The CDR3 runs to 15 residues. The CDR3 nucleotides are TGTGCCAGTAGCATGGCAGGGGGCGCAGTCCACGAGCAGTACTTC. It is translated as CASSMAGGAVHEQYF.

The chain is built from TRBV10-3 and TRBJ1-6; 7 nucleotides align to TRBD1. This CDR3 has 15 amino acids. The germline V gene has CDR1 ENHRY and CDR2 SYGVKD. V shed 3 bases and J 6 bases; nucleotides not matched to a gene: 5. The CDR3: CAISDGGQANSPLHF. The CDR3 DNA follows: TGTGCCATCAGTGATGGCGGACAGGCTAATTCACCCCTCCACTTT.

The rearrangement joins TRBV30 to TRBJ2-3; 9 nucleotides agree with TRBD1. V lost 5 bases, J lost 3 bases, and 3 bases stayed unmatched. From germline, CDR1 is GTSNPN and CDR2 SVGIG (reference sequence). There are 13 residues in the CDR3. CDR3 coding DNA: TGTGCCTGGGACAGGGGGTTAACAGATACGCAGTATTTT. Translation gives CAWDRGLTDTQYF.

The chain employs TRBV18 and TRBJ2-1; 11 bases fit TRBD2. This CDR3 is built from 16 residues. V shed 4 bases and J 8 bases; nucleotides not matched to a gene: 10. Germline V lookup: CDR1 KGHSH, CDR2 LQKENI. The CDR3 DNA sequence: TGTGCCAGCTCACGGATCGAGGAACTAGCGGGAGATGAGCAGTTCTTC. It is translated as CASSRIEELAGDEQFF.

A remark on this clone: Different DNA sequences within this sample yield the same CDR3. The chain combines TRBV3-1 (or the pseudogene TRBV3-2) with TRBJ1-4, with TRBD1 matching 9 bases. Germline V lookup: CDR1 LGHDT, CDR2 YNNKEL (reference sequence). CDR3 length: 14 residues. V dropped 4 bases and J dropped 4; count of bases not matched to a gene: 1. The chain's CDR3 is CASSRQGGNEKLFF. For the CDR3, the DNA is TGTGCCAGCAGCCGACAGGGGGGTAATGAAAAACTGTTTTTT.

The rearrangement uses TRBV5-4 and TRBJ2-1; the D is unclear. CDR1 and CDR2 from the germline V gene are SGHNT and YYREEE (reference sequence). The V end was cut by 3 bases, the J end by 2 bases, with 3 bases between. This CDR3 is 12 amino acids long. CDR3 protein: CASSSTYNEQFF. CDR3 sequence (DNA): TGTGCCAGCAGCTCTACCTACAATGAGCAGTTCTTC.

Here the CDR3 reads CATRGAGALNTEAFF. The CDR3, as DNA: TGTGCCACCAGAGGGGCAGGGGCCCTGAACACTGAAGCTTTCTTT. This chain connects TRBV24-1 to TRBJ1-1; TRBD1 is a possible D gene (6 bases). Trimming cost V 7 bases and J 0 bases, with 14 bases left between them. Germline V gives CDR1 KGHDR, CDR2 SFDVKD. The CDR3 covers 15 residues.

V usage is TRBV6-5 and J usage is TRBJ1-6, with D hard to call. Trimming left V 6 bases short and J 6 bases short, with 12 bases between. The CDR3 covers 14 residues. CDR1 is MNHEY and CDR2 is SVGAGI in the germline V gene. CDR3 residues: CASRPWQINSPLHF. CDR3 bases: TGTGCCAGCAGACCATGGCAGATTAATTCACCCCTCCACTTT.

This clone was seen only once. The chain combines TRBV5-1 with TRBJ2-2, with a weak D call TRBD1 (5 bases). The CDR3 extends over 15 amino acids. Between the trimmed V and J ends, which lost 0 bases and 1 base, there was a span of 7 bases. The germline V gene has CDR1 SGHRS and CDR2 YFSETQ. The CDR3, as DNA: TGCGCCAGCAGCTTGGCCCAGGGGAACACCGGGGAGCTGTTTTTT. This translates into CASSLAQGNTGELFF.

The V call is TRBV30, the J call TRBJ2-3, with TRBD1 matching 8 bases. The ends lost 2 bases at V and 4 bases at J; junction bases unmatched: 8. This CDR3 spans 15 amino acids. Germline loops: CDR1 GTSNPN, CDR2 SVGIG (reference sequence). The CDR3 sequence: CAWSPTGGSPDTQYF. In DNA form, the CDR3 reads TGTGCCTGGAGTCCCACAGGGGGGAGTCCAGATACGCAGTATTTT.

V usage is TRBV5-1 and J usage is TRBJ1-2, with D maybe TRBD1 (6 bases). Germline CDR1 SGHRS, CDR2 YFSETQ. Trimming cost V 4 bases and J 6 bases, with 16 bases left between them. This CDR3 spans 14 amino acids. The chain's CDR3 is CASSPGGPGHGYTF. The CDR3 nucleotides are TGCGCCAGCAGCCCGGGGGGGCCGGGACATGGCTACACCTTC.

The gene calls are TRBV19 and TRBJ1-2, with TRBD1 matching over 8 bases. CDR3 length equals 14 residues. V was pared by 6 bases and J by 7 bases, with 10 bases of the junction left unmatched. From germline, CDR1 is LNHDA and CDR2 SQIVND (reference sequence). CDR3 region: CASRQKIDRGGYTF. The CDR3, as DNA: TGTGCCAGTAGACAGAAAATTGACAGGGGTGGCTACACCTTC.

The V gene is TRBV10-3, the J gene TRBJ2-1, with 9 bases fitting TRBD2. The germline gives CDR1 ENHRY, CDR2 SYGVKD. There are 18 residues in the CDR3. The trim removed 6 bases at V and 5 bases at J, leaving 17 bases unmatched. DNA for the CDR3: TGTGCCATCAGCGGCATCGCGGGGGGGATTCTAAGGAACAATGAGCAGTTCTTC. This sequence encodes CAISGIAGGILRNNEQFF.

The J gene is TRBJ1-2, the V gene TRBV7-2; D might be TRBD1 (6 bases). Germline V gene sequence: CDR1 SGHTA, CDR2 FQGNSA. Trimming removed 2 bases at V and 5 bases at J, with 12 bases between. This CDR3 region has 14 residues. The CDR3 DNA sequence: TGTGCCAGCAGCTTAACAGGGAACCCTTATGGCTACACCTTC. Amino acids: CASSLTGNPYGYTF.

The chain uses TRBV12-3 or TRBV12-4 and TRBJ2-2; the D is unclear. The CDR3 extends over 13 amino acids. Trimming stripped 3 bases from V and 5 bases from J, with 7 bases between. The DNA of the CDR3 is TGTGCCAGCAGTTTGGCGGAAACCGGGGAGCTGTTTTTT. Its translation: CASSLAETGELFF.

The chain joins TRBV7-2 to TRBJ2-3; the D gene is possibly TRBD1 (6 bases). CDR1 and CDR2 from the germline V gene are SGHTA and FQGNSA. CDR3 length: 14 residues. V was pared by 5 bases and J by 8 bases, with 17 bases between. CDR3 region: CASSASLVGATQYF. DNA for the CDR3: TGTGCCAGCAGCGCCAGTTTGGTGGGGGCTACGCAGTATTTT.

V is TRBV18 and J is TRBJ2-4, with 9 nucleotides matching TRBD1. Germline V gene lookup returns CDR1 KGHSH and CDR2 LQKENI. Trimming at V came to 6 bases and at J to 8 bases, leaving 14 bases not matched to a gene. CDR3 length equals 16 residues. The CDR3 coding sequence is TGTGCCAGCTCCCCGTTGGGGACAGGGATCATGGACATTCAGTACTTC. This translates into CASSPLGTGIMDIQYF.

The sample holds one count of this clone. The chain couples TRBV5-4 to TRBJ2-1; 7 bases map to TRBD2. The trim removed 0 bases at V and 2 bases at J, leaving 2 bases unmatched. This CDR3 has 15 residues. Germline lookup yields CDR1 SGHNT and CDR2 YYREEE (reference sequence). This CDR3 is CASSLGRGAYNEQFF. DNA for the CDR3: TGTGCCAGCAGCTTGGGACGGGGGGCCTACAATGAGCAGTTCTTC. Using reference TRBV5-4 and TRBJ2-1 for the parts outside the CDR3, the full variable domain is ETGVTQSPTHLIKTRGQQVTLRCSSQSGHNTVSWYQQALGQGPQFIFQYYREEENGRGNFPPRFSGLQFPNYSSELNVNALELDDSALYLCASSLGRGAYNEQFFGPGTRLTVL.

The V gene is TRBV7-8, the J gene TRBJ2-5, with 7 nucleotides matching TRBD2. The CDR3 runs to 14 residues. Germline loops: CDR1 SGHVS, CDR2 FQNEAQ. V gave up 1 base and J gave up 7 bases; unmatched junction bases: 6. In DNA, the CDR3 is TGTGCCAGCAGCTTAGGAACTAGCGAAGCGACCCAGTACTTC. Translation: CASSLGTSEATQYF.

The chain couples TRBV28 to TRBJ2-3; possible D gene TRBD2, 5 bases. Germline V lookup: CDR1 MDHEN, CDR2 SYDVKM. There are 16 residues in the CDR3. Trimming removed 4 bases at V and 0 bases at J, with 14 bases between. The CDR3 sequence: CASSWTQPGSTDTQYF. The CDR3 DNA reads TGTGCCAGCAGTTGGACCCAACCGGGGAGCACAGATACGCAGTATTTT.

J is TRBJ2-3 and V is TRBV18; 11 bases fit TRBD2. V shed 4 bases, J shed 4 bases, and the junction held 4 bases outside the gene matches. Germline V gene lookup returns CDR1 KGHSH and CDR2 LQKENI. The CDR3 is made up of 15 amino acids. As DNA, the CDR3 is TGTGCCAGCTCACTAGCGGGAGGGCGACCAGATACGCAGTATTTT. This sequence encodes CASSLAGGRPDTQYF.

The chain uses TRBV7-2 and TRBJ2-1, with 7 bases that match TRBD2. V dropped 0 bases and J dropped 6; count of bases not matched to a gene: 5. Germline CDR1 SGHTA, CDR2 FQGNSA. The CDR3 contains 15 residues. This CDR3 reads CASSLAGTGGNEQFF. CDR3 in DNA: TGTGCCAGCAGCTTAGCGGGTACGGGGGGCAATGAGCAGTTCTTC.

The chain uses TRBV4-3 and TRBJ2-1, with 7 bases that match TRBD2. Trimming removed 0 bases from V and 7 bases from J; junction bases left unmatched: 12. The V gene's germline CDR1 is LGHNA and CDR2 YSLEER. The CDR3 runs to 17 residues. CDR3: CASSQDRELAVGNEQFF. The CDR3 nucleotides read TGCGCCAGCAGCCAAGATCGGGAGCTAGCGGTAGGAAATGAGCAGTTCTTC.

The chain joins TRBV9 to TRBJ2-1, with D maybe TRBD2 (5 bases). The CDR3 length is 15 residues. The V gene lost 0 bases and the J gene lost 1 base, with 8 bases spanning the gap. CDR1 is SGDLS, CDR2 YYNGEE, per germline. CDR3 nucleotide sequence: TGTGCCAGCAGCGTAGCGCCGGGGTCCTACAATGAGCAGTTCTTC. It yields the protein CASSVAPGSYNEQFF.

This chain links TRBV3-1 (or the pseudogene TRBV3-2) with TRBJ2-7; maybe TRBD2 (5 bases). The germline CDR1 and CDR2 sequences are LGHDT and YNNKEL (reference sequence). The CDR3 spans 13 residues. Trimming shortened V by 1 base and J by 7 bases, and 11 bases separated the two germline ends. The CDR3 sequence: CASSQARGREQYV. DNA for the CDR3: TGTGCCAGCAGCCAAGCGCGAGGGAGAGAGCAGTACGTC.

CDR3 residues: CASSFIRGNYGYTF. The CDR3 DNA sequence: TGTGCCAGCAGTTTTATACGGGGTAACTATGGCTACACCTTC. The chain recombines TRBV27 with TRBJ1-2, with D unclear. The germline gives CDR1 MNHEY, CDR2 SMNVEV (reference sequence). The CDR3 totals 14 residues. V was trimmed by 3 bases and J by 1 base, leaving 9 bases between them.

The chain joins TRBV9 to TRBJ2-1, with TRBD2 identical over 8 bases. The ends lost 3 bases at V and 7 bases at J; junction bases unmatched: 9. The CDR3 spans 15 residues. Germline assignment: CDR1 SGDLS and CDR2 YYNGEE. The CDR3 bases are TGTGCCAGCAGCGGGGGTGGGGTAGCGGGAAATGAGCAGTTCTTC. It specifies CASSGGGVAGNEQFF.